This T cell receptor beta chain was profiled in a study of T cell repertoires in cytomegalovirus infection. Across the whole study: Public TCR beta signatures were indicative of both CMV infection and a matching HLA type.

The CDR3 contains 13 residues. V lost 6 bases to trimming and J lost 1 base, with 9 bases between them. Germline V gene lookup returns CDR1 SGHDN and CDR2 FVKESK. Study results and caveats: HLA-C-restricted CMV-specific TCR beta clonotypes prevailed in the ex vivo response.

MiXCR was run by TCRdb on the reads, yielding one entry per CDR3 protein. The sample consists of roughly 630,000 distinct CDR3 sequences, roughly a quarter of them appearing once. At least ten counts were recorded for this clonotype. The target antigen is unknown. The chain joins TRBV14 to TRBJ1-1; D uncertain. This receptor was taken from a human donor in good health (CMV status not recorded). Some clones in this sample may be carry-over from other donors' samples. Sequenced material: CD8+ T cells from PBMCs. The chain's CDR3 is CASRKEGNTEAFF. The CDR3 DNA is TGTGCCAGCAGGAAAGAGGGGAACACTGAAGCTTTCTTT.